A selection of T cell receptor beta chains follows, all from one sample in a study of T cells in localized non-small cell lung cancer. Sequenced by immunoSEQ multiplex PCR; TCRdb stores in-frame clones only, minus some. The sample has 35,000 to 50,000 clones, about 76% seen once. The source was PBMCs, collected before any cancer treatment. These receptors were collected from a woman aged 35-75 years with stage II squamous cell lung carcinoma. Both conserved end residues are part of each CDR3. The D gene is left open where the match is weak. For some rows the clone size is stated as once, few or many, or as a class when expanded; others skip it.

V	D	J	size	CDR3	DNA
TRBV6-5	-	TRBJ1-4	-	CASSYHRGGNEKLFF	TGTGCCAGCAGTTACCATCGCGGGGGCAATGAAAAACTGTTTTTT
TRBV4-3	-	TRBJ1-2	-	CASSQSPANYGYTF	TGCGCCAGCAGCCAGAGCCCAGCTAACTATGGCTACACCTTC
TRBV28	-	TRBJ1-3	-	CASRSNGNTIYF	TGTGCCAGCAGATCTAACGGGAACACCATATATTTT
TRBV27	TRBD1	TRBJ1-1	-	CASSSTTGAVGDTEAFF	TGTGCCAGCAGTTCGACTACAGGGGCCGTAGGCGACACTGAAGCTTTCTTT
TRBV6-5	TRBD2	TRBJ2-2	-	CASSYGGSGSAGELFF	TGTGCCAGCAGTTACGGGGGTAGCGGGAGCGCCGGGGAGCTGTTTTTT
TRBV23-1	TRBD1	TRBJ1-5	-	CASSITQGARRGWDNQPQHF	TGCGCCAGCAGCATAACACAGGGGGCGAGAAGGGGATGGGACAATCAGCCCCAGCATTTT
TRBV6-5	-	TRBJ1-1	-	CASSYGGRSNTEAFF	TGTGCCAGCAGTTACGGGGGACGGTCAAACACTGAAGCTTTCTTT
TRBV7-9	-	TRBJ2-7	few	CASSLASSYEQYF	TGTGCCAGCAGCTTAGCATCCTCCTACGAGCAGTACTTC
TRBV28	-	TRBJ1-2	-	CASTAGEGYTF	TGTGCCAGCACCGCAGGGGAGGGCTACACCTTC
TRBV6-5	-	TRBJ2-7	-	CASSYAGRESEQYF	TGTGCCAGCAGTTACGCCGGCAGGGAAAGCGAGCAGTACTTC
TRBV7-2	-	TRBJ2-3	-	CASSPRNQDTQYF	TGTGCCAGCAGCCCTAGGAATCAAGATACGCAGTATTTT
TRBV7-3	-	TRBJ2-3	-	CASSLGVLETDTQYF	TGTGCCAGCAGCCTAGGGGTCCTAGAGACAGATACGCAGTATTTT
TRBV27	-	TRBJ1-3	-	CASSSEPGGSGNTIYF	TGTGCCAGCAGTTCCGAACCGGGGGGGTCGGGAAACACCATATATTTT
TRBV5-1	-	TRBJ2-5	-	CASSKGQGGETQYF	TGCGCCAGCAGCAAGGGACAAGGGGGTGAGACCCAGTACTTC
TRBV7-6	-	TRBJ1-1	-	CASSSRGGRAAEAFF	TGTGCCAGCAGCTCTCGGGGAGGTCGAGCCGCTGAAGCTTTCTTT
TRBV4-3	TRBD1	TRBJ1-2	-	CASSQGTGGTYGYTF	TGCGCCAGCAGCCAAGGGACAGGGGGCACGTATGGCTACACCTTC
TRBV5-1	-	TRBJ2-5	-	CASSLEGVETQYF	TGCGCCAGCAGCTTGGAGGGAGTAGAGACCCAGTACTTC
TRBV28	-	TRBJ1-2	-	CASSSARLSLYGYTF	TGTGCCAGCAGTTCCGCCCGGCTTTCGCTCTATGGCTACACCTTC
TRBV5-4	TRBD1	TRBJ1-5	-	CASSDSGTGGSQPQHF	TGTGCCAGCAGCGATTCCGGGACAGGGGGCTCCCAGCCCCAGCATTTT
TRBV19	-	TRBJ1-3	-	CASSAGHANSGNTIYF	TGTGCCAGTAGTGCGGGACACGCAAACTCTGGAAACACCATATATTTT
TRBV7-2	-	TRBJ1-4	-	CASSLHFGAGDEKLFF	TGTGCCAGCAGCCTTCATTTCGGGGCTGGAGATGAAAAACTGTTTTTT
TRBV6-1	TRBD1	TRBJ1-5	-	CASGRGTGWPQPQHF	TGTGCCAGCGGCCGGGGGACAGGGTGGCCTCAGCCCCAGCATTTT
TRBV6-1	-	TRBJ1-4	-	CASRDPNEKLFF	TGTGCCAGCAGAGACCCTAATGAAAAACTGTTTTTT
TRBV11-3	-	TRBJ2-5	once	CASRGRGETQYF	TGTGCCAGCAGAGGCAGGGGAGAGACCCAGTACTTC
TRBV7-9	TRBD2	TRBJ2-1	-	CASSLGSGRISYNEQFF	TGTGCCAGCAGCTTAGGTAGCGGGAGGATCTCCTACAATGAGCAGTTCTTC
TRBV5-6	-	TRBJ1-5	-	CASPFLEYSNQPQHF	TGTGCCAGCCCCTTCTTGGAATATAGCAATCAGCCCCAGCATTTT
TRBV10-3	TRBD1	TRBJ2-1	few	CAISESGWTGGRGEQFF	TGTGCCATCAGTGAGTCGGGTTGGACAGGGGGGCGAGGTGAGCAGTTCTTC
TRBV15	-	TRBJ1-1	-	CATSRVGSLNTEAFF	TGTGCCACCAGCAGAGTGGGCAGTTTGAACACTGAAGCTTTCTTT
TRBV5-1	-	TRBJ1-2	-	CASSLDASYGYTF	TGCGCCAGCAGCTTGGACGCCAGCTATGGCTACACCTTC
TRBV6-6	-	TRBJ1-1	-	CASTWGMNTEAFF	TGTGCCAGCACTTGGGGCATGAACACTGAAGCTTTCTTT
TRBV27	-	TRBJ1-2	-	CASSLSGVNYGYTF	TGTGCCAGCAGTTTATCCGGGGTTAACTATGGCTACACCTTC
TRBV28	-	TRBJ1-3	-	CASSPGGTSGNTIYF	TGTGCCAGCAGTCCCGGGGGAACCTCTGGAAACACCATATATTTT
TRBV7-6	-	TRBJ2-4	-	CASSLEVASTAKNIQYF	TGTGCCAGCAGCTTAGAGGTGGCGAGCACAGCCAAAAACATTCAGTACTTC
TRBV7-9	-	TRBJ2-1	-	CASSPGSYNEQFF	TGTGCCAGCAGCCCAGGGTCCTACAATGAGCAGTTCTTC
TRBV5-1	-	TRBJ1-2	-	CASRGGGAGSAYGYTF	TGCGCCAGCAGAGGGGGGGGAGCCGGGTCTGCCTATGGCTACACCTTC
TRBV5-8	TRBD2	TRBJ2-7	-	CASSLNLGLAGGYEQYF	TGTGCCAGCAGCCTCAACTTGGGACTAGCGGGAGGGTACGAGCAGTACTTC
TRBV5-1	TRBD2	TRBJ2-1	-	CASSSAGGYNEQFF	TGCGCCAGCAGCTCAGCGGGAGGGTACAATGAGCAGTTCTTC
TRBV4-1	TRBD1	TRBJ1-2	-	CASSHQDRDSGYTF	TGCGCCAGCAGCCATCAGGACAGGGACAGCGGCTACACCTTC
TRBV28	-	TRBJ2-7	-	CASSYGGSSYEQYF	TGTGCCAGCAGTTATGGGGGAAGCTCCTACGAGCAGTACTTC
TRBV4-2	TRBD2	TRBJ2-6	-	CASSQEPRLAGGQFRSGANVLTF	TGTGCCAGCAGCCAAGAACCCCGACTAGCGGGAGGGCAATTCCGCTCTGGGGCCAACGTCCTGACTTTC
TRBV7-8	TRBD2	TRBJ2-3	-	CASSLGASGVLTDTQYF	TGTGCCAGCAGCTTGGGAGCTAGCGGGGTCCTTACAGATACGCAGTATTTT
TRBV19	-	TRBJ2-6	-	CASSIDSGANVLTF	TGTGCCAGTAGTATAGACTCTGGGGCCAACGTCCTGACTTTC
TRBV5-1	TRBD1	TRBJ2-5	-	CASSLDRGRGETQYF	TGCGCCAGCAGTCTGGACAGGGGAAGGGGAGAGACCCAGTACTTC
TRBV6-5	-	TRBJ2-1	-	CASSLVAPSYNEQFF	TGTGCCAGCAGTTTGGTAGCGCCCTCCTACAATGAGCAGTTCTTC
TRBV7-2	TRBD1	TRBJ2-1	-	CASSILTGGNSQFF	TGTGCCAGCAGCATTCTGACAGGGGGCAATTCACAGTTCTTC
TRBV28	TRBD1	TRBJ1-4	-	CASRAPGGYEKLFF	TGTGCCAGCAGGGCTCCAGGGGGCTATGAAAAACTGTTTTTT
TRBV9	-	TRBJ1-1	-	CASSVGGAGTEAFF	TGTGCCAGCAGCGTGGGGGGCGCGGGCACTGAAGCTTTCTTT
TRBV7-8	-	TRBJ2-1	-	CASSLGARGWMNEQFF	TGTGCCAGCAGCTTAGGTGCCAGGGGATGGATGAATGAGCAGTTCTTC
TRBV5-6	-	TRBJ1-6	-	CASSLGSFGGSSYNSPLHF	TGTGCCAGCAGCTTGGGGTCTTTCGGGGGTAGCTCCTATAATTCACCCCTCCACTTT
TRBV7-9	TRBD2	TRBJ2-5	-	CASSSPGGGRETQYF	TGTGCCAGCAGCTCGCCCGGGGGCGGGAGGGAGACCCAGTACTTC
TRBV9	-	TRBJ2-1	few	CASSVELASGYNEQFF	TGTGCCAGCAGCGTAGAACTAGCAAGTGGATACAATGAGCAGTTCTTC
TRBV29-1	TRBD2	TRBJ2-1	-	CSALAGYYNEQFF	TGCAGCGCCCTAGCGGGATACTACAATGAGCAGTTCTTC
TRBV5-1	TRBD1	TRBJ2-1	-	CASSAGTDNEQFF	TGCGCCAGCAGCGCTGGGACAGACAATGAGCAGTTCTTC
TRBV7-9	TRBD2	TRBJ2-2	-	CASSLLAGGNTGELFF	TGTGCCAGCAGCTTGCTAGCGGGAGGGAACACCGGGGAGCTGTTTTTT
TRBV28	-	TRBJ1-1	-	CASRTGSTEAFF	TGTGCCAGCAGAACAGGGTCCACTGAAGCTTTCTTT